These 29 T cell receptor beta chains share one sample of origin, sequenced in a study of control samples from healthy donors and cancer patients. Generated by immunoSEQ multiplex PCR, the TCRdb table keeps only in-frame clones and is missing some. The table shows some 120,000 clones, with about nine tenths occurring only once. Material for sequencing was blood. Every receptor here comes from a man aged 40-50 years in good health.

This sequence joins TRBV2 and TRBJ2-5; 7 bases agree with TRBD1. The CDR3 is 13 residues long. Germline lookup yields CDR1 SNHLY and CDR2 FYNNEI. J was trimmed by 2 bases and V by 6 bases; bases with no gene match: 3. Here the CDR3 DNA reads TGTGCCAGCAGGGGACAGAGACAAGAGACCCAGTACTTC. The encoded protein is CASRGQRQETQYF. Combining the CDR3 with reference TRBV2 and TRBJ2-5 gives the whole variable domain EPEVTQTPSHQVTQMGQEVILRCVPISNHLYFYWYRQILGQKVEFLVSFYNNEISEKSEIFDDQFSVERPDGSNFTLKIRSTKLEDSAMYFCASRGQRQETQYFGPGTRLLVL.

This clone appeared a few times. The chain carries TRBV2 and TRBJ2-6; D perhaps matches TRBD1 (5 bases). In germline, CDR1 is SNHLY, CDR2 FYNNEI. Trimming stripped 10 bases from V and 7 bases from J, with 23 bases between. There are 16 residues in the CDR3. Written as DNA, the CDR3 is TGTGCCACCCGGCGACAGACCCACAAGGGTGCCAACGTCCTGACTTTC. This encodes CATRRQTHKGANVLTF.

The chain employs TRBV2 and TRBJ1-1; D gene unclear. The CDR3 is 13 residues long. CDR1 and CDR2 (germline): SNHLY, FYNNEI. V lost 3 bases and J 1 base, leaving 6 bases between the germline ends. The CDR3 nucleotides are TGTGCCAGCAGTGACGAACAGAACACTGAAGCTTTCTTT. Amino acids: CASSDEQNTEAFF.

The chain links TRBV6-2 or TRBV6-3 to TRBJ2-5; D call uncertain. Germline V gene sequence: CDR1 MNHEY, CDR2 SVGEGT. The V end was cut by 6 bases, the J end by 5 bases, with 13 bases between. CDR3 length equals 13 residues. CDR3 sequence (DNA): TGTGCCAGCAGCAATCTAGATACGGAGACCCAGTACTTC. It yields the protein CASSNLDTETQYF.

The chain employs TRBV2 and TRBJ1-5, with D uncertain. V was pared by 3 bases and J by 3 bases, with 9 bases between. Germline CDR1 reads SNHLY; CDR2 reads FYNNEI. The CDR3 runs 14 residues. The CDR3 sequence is CASSDSGNNQPQHF. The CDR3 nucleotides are TGTGCCAGCAGTGATTCGGGCAACAATCAGCCCCAGCATTTT. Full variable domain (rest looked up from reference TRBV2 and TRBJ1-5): EPEVTQTPSHQVTQMGQEVILRCVPISNHLYFYWYRQILGQKVEFLVSFYNNEISEKSEIFDDQFSVERPDGSNFTLKIRSTKLEDSAMYFCASSDSGNNQPQHFGDGTRLSIL.

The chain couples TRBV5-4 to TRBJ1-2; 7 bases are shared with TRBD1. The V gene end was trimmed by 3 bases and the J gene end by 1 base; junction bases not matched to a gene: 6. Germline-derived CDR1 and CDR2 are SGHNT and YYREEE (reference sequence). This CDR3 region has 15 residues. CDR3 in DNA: TGTGCCAGCAGCTCCGCCAGACAGGGTAACTATGGCTACACCTTC. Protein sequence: CASSSARQGNYGYTF.

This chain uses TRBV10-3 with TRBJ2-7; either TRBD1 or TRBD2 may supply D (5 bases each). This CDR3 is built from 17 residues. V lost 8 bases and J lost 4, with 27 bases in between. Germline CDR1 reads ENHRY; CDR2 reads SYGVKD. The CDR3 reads CAIASPRGERGWYEQYF. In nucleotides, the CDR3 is TGTGCCATCGCTTCCCCTAGGGGAGAGAGGGGATGGTACGAGCAGTACTTC.

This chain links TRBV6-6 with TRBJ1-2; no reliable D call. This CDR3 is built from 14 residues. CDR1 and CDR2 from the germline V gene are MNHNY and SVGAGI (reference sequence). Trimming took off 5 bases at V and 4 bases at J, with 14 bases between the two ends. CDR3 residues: CASSTSQLFYGYTF. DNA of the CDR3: TGTGCCAGCAGTACCTCGCAGCTCTTCTATGGCTACACCTTC.

This chain's CDR3 is CSAGEYEQYF. CDR3 DNA sequence: TGCAGTGCCGGGGAATACGAGCAGTACTTC. The chain employs TRBV20-1 and TRBJ2-7; D possibly corresponds to TRBD2 (5 bases). V lost 6 bases and J lost 4, with 7 bases in between. The CDR3 covers 10 residues. The germline V gene has CDR1 DFQATT and CDR2 SNEGSKA (reference sequence).

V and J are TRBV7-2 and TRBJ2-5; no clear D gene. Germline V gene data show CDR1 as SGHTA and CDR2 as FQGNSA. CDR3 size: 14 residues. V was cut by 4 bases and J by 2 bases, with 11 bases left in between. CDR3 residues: CASSSALGQETQYF. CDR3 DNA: TGTGCCAGCAGCTCAGCCCTGGGTCAAGAGACCCAGTACTTC.

Here the CDR3 DNA reads TGTGCCAGCCCTAACGGGAGGGTTAATGAGCAGTTCTTC. This translates into CASPNGRVNEQFF. The chain recombines TRBV6-5 with TRBJ2-1; 8 nucleotides line up with TRBD2. The CDR3 is 13 residues long. V lost 8 bases, J lost 7 bases, and 7 bases stayed unmatched. The germline gives CDR1 MNHEY, CDR2 SVGAGI.

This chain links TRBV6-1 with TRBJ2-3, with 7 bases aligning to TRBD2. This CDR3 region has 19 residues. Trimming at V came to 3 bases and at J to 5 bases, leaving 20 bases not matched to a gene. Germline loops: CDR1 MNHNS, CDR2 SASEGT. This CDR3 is CASSERETLWGGWGDTQYF. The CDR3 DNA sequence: TGTGCCAGCAGTGAGCGGGAGACATTGTGGGGGGGATGGGGAGATACGCAGTATTTT.

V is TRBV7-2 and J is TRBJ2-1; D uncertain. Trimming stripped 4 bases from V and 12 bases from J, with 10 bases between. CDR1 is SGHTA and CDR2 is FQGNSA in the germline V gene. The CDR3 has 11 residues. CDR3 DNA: TGTGCCAGCAGCTCGGGTCGCCTGCAGTTCTTC. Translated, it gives CASSSGRLQFF.

CDR3 sequence: CASRMQGVGNQPQHF. CDR3 nucleotides: TGTGCCAGTAGGATGCAGGGGGTTGGCAATCAGCCCCAGCATTTT. This chain links TRBV19 with TRBJ1-5; 7 positions match TRBD1. Germline V CDR1 and CDR2: LNHDA, SQIVND (reference sequence). The CDR3 runs 15 residues. V trimming: 6 bases; J trimming: 2 bases; junction bases outside the gene matches: 7.

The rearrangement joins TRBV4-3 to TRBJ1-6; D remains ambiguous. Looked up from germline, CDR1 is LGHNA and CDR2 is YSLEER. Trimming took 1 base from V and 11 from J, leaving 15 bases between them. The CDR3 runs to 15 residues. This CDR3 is CASSQGKNVMAPLHF. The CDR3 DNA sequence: TGCGCCAGCAGCCAAGGAAAGAACGTAATGGCACCCCTCCACTTT.

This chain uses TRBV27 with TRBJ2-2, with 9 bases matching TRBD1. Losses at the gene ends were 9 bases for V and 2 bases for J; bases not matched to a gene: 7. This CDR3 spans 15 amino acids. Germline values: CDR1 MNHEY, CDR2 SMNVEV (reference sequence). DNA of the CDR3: TGTGCCAGTACCGGGACAGGGTTTAACACCGGGGAGCTGTTTTTT. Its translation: CASTGTGFNTGELFF.

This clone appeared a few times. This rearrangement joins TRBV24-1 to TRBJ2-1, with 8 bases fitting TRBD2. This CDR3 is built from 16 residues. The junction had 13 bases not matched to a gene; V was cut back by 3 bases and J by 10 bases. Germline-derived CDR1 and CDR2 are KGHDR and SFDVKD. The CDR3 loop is CATSDVQAGGRWEQFF. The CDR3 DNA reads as TGTGCCACCAGTGATGTGCAGGCGGGGGGCCGATGGGAGCAGTTCTTC.

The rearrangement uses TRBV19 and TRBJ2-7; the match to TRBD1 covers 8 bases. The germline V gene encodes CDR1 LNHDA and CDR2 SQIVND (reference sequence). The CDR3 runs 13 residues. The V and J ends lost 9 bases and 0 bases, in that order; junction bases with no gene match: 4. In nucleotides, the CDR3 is TGTGCCAGCAGACAGGGGAGCTCCTACGAGCAGTACTTC. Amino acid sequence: CASRQGSSYEQYF.

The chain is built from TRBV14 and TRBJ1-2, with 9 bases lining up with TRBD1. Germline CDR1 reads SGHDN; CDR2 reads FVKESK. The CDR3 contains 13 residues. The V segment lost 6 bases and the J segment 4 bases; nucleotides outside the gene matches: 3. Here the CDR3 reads CASRRGQGYGYTF. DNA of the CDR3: TGTGCCAGCAGAAGGGGACAGGGCTATGGCTACACCTTC. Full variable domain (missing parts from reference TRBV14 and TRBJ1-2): EAGVTQFPSHSVIEKGQTVTLRCDPISGHDNLYWYRRVMGKEIKFLLHFVKESKQDESGMPNNRFLAERTGGTYSTLKVQPAELEDSGVYFCASRRGQGYGYTFGSGTRLTVV.

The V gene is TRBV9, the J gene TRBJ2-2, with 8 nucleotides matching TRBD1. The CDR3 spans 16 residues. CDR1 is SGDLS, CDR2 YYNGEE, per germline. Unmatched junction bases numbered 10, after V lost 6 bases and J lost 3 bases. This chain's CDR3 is CASTSQGQEYTGELFF. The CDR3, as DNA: TGTGCCAGCACCTCCCAGGGACAGGAATACACCGGGGAGCTGTTTTTT.

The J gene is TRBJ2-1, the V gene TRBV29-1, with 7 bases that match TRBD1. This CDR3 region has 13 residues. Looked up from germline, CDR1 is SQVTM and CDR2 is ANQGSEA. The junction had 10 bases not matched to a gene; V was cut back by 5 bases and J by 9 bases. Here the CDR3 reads CSVSQTGNSEQFF. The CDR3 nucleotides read TGCAGCGTTAGCCAGACAGGGAATAGTGAGCAGTTCTTC.

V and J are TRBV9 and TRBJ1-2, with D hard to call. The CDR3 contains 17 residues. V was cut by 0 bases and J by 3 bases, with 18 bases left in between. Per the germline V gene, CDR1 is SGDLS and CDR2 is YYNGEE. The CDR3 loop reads CASSVDLGAGGDYGYTF. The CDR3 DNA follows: TGTGCCAGCAGCGTAGATCTTGGAGCAGGAGGTGACTATGGCTACACCTTC.

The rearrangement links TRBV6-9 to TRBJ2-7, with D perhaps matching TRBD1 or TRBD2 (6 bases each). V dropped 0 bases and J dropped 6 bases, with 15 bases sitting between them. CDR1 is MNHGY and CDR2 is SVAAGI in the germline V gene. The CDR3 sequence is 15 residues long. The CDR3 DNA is TGTGCCAGCAGTTATTCGGGGGCGGGAACCGGCGAGCAGTACTTC. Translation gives CASSYSGAGTGEQYF.

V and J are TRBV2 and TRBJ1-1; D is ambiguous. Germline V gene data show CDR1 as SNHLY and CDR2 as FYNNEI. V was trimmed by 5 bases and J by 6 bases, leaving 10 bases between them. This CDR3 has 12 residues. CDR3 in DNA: TGTGCCAGCAGTCCACAGTATTCTGAAGCTTTCTTT. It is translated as CASSPQYSEAFF. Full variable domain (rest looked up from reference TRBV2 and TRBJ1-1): EPEVTQTPSHQVTQMGQEVILRCVPISNHLYFYWYRQILGQKVEFLVSFYNNEISEKSEIFDDQFSVERPDGSNFTLKIRSTKLEDSAMYFCASSPQYSEAFFGQGTRLTVV.

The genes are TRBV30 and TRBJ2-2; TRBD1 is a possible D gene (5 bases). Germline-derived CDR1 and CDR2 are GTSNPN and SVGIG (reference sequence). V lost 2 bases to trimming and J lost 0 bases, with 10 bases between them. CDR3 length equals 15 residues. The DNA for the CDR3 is TGTGCCTGGAGTTGGGGCGGAGCGAACACCGGGGAGCTGTTTTTT. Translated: CAWSWGGANTGELFF.

CDR3 sequence (DNA): TGTGCCAGCAGCCGGAGGGGGACAGGGTCCTACGAGCAGTACTTC. It encodes CASSRRGTGSYEQYF. V is TRBV14 and J is TRBJ2-7; 9 nucleotides agree with TRBD1. From germline, CDR1 is SGHDN and CDR2 FVKESK. The J segment lost 1 base and the V segment lost 4 bases, leaving 5 bases of the junction unmatched. There are 15 residues in the CDR3.

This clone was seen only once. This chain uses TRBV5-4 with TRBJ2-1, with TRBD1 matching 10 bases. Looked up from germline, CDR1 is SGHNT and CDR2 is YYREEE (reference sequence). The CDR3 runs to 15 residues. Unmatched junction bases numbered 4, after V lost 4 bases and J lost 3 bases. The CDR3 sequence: CASSPGQGLYNEQFF. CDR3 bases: TGTGCCAGCAGCCCGGGACAGGGGCTCTACAATGAGCAGTTCTTC.

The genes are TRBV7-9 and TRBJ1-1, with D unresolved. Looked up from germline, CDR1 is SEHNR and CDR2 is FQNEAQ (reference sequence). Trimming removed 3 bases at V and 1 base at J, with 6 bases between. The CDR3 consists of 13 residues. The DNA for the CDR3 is TGTGCCAGCAGCTTTAACAGGAACACTGAAGCTTTCTTT. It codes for CASSFNRNTEAFF.

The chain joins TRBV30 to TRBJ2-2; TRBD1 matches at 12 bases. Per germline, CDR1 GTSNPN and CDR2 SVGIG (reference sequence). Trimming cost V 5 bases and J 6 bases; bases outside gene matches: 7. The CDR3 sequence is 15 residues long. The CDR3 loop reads CAWGMGQGAAGELFF. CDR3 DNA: TGTGCCTGGGGGATGGGACAGGGGGCCGCCGGGGAGCTGTTTTTT.